The 24 T cell receptor beta chains below come from one sample, sequenced in a study of graft-versus-host responses after intestinal transplantation. TCRdb's table, derived via immunoSEQ multiplex PCR, lists solely in-frame clones and lacks some. Among about 45,000 clones listed, 90% to 95% were seen once. The source was PBMCs, collected 524 days after transplant. Receptor source: a human patient who received an intestinal transplant, so some T cells may come from the graft donor.

The chain uses TRBV2 and TRBJ2-6; D remains unclear. V lost 5 bases and J 1 base, leaving 3 bases between the germline ends. Germline-derived CDR1 and CDR2 are SNHLY and FYNNEI. This CDR3 has 13 amino acids. The CDR3 region is CASSRSGANVLTF. The CDR3 nucleotides read TGTGCCAGCAGTAGGTCTGGGGCCAACGTCCTGACTTTC.

The table lists this clone with a few counts. This chain uses TRBV27 with TRBJ2-7; maybe TRBD2 (6 bases). V was trimmed by 6 bases and J by 2 bases, leaving 14 bases between them. There are 14 residues in the CDR3. Germline V gene data show CDR1 as MNHEY and CDR2 as SMNVEV (reference sequence). The CDR3 reads CASSPSGRTYEQYF. DNA for the CDR3: TGTGCCAGCAGCCCTTCAGGGAGGACCTACGAGCAGTACTTC.

The rearrangement links TRBV10-1 to TRBJ2-5; D remains ambiguous. The CDR3 runs to 11 residues. V gave up 4 bases and J gave up 5 bases, with 5 bases separating them. Germline values: CDR1 WNHNN, CDR2 SYGVQD (reference sequence). This CDR3 is CASSAGETQYF. In nucleotides, the CDR3 is TGCGCCAGCAGTGCTGGTGAGACCCAGTACTTC.

The chain uses TRBV5-1 and TRBJ1-1, with TRBD1 matching 11 bases. This CDR3 is 19 amino acids long. Trimming at V came to 4 bases and at J to 3 bases, leaving 17 bases not matched to a gene. The germline V gene has CDR1 SGHRS and CDR2 YFSETQ. CDR3 sequence (DNA): TGCGCCAGCAGCAGAGGGACAGGGGGTAACCCCCGTTTGGACACTGAAGCTTTCTTT. Amino acid sequence: CASSRGTGGNPRLDTEAFF.

This chain joins TRBV28 and TRBJ1-5; TRBD1 is a possible D gene (5 bases). Germline V gives CDR1 MDHEN, CDR2 SYDVKM. The CDR3 length is 15 residues. The V gene lost 6 bases and the J gene lost 2 bases, with 14 bases spanning the gap. The CDR3 here is CASRTPGTGNQPQHF. CDR3 nucleotides: TGTGCCAGCAGGACCCCCGGGACGGGCAATCAGCCCCAGCATTTT.

V and J are TRBV7-9 and TRBJ2-5, with D uncertain. Per the germline V gene, CDR1 is SEHNR and CDR2 is FQNEAQ (reference sequence). Trimming cost V 5 bases and J 5 bases, with 21 bases left between them. This CDR3 region has 16 residues. CDR3 coding DNA: TGTGCCAGCAGCCGAAATCTGGTCGCTGGGTTGGAGACCCAGTACTTC. Residues: CASSRNLVAGLETQYF.

The genes are TRBV27 and TRBJ2-1, with D hard to call. The length of the CDR3 is 13 residues. V dropped 5 bases and J dropped 10 bases, with 15 bases sitting between them. Germline V lookup: CDR1 MNHEY, CDR2 SMNVEV (reference sequence). This chain's CDR3 is CASSPPTAVEQFF. The CDR3 DNA sequence: TGTGCCAGCAGTCCCCCCACCGCCGTGGAGCAGTTCTTC.

This rearrangement joins TRBV27 to TRBJ2-7; 9 bases are a match to TRBD2. The CDR3 length is 16 residues. V shed 5 bases, J shed 4 bases, and the junction held 12 bases outside the gene matches. From germline, CDR1 is MNHEY and CDR2 SMNVEV (reference sequence). CDR3 in DNA: TGTGCCAGCAGTCTTCAACAGGCTAGCGGGGCTTACGAGCAGTACTTC. Protein: CASSLQQASGAYEQYF.

The chain is built from TRBV11-2 and TRBJ1-5; TRBD1 aligns across 7 bases. With V trimmed by 5 bases and J by 5 bases, 3 bases remained unmatched. This CDR3 is 13 amino acids long. Germline assignment: CDR1 SGHAT and CDR2 FQNNGV. For the CDR3, the DNA is TGTGCCAGCAGCCGAACAGGGGATCAGCCCCAGCATTTT. This gives the protein CASSRTGDQPQHF.

The V gene is TRBV20-1, the J gene TRBJ2-3; D uncertain. The germline V gene has CDR1 DFQATT and CDR2 SNEGSKA (reference sequence). The V end was cut by 2 bases, the J end by 6 bases, with 6 bases between. This CDR3 spans 11 amino acids. CDR3 region: CSARLGDTQYF. The CDR3 coding sequence is TGCAGTGCTAGATTGGGGGATACGCAGTATTTT.

The chain is built from TRBV19 and TRBJ1-1; no clear D. The germline CDR1 and CDR2 sequences are LNHDA and SQIVND (reference sequence). Trimming stripped 1 base from V and 0 bases from J, with 6 bases between. CDR3 length: 14 residues. The CDR3 DNA reads as TGTGCCAGTAGTATAGTATACATGAACACTGAAGCTTTCTTT. Translated: CASSIVYMNTEAFF.

This chain links TRBV28 with TRBJ2-6; the D is unclear. From germline, CDR1 is MDHEN and CDR2 SYDVKM. The germline V and J ends were trimmed by 6 bases and 4 bases, with 4 bases remaining between them. This CDR3 region has 12 residues. The CDR3: CASSPGANVLTF. In DNA form, the CDR3 reads TGTGCCAGCAGCCCAGGGGCCAACGTCCTGACTTTC.

The rearrangement joins TRBV7-9 to TRBJ2-1; D gene uncertain. The CDR3 is made up of 14 amino acids. V lost 1 base and J lost 2, with 6 bases in between. Germline CDR1 SEHNR, CDR2 FQNEAQ (reference sequence). DNA of the CDR3: TGTGCCAGCAGCTTAGTCTCAGCCTACAATGAGCAGTTCTTC. Its translation is CASSLVSAYNEQFF.

This chain connects TRBV19 to TRBJ2-7; tentative D call: TRBD1 (6 bases). Germline V gene data show CDR1 as LNHDA and CDR2 as SQIVND (reference sequence). V was pared by 5 bases and J by 1 base, with 18 bases between. CDR3 length: 16 residues. CDR3 protein: CASSFSIGQFSYEQYF. The CDR3 DNA reads as TGTGCCAGTAGTTTTAGTATCGGACAGTTTTCCTACGAGCAGTACTTC.

This rearrangement joins TRBV15 to TRBJ1-2, with 10 nucleotides matching TRBD1. From germline, CDR1 is LNHNV and CDR2 YYDKDF (reference sequence). Trimming took 0 bases from V and 7 from J; bases not matched to a gene: 5. The CDR3 is 15 residues long. This chain's CDR3 is CATSREDRGVFGYTF. CDR3 in DNA: TGTGCCACCAGCAGAGAGGACAGGGGGGTGTTTGGCTACACCTTC.

The gene calls are TRBV19 and TRBJ2-1; 8 bases fit TRBD2. The CDR3 consists of 13 residues. The germline V gene encodes CDR1 LNHDA and CDR2 SQIVND (reference sequence). V lost 5 bases, J lost 5 bases, and 2 bases stayed unmatched. CDR3: CASSAGRDNEQFF. The CDR3 DNA is TGTGCCAGTAGTGCCGGGAGGGACAATGAGCAGTTCTTC. Using reference TRBV19 and TRBJ2-1 for the parts outside the CDR3, the full variable domain is DGGITQSPKYLFRKEGQNVTLSCEQNLNHDAMYWYRQDPGQGLRLIYYSQIVNDFQKGDIAEGYSVSREKKESFPLTVTSAQKNPTAFYLCASSAGRDNEQFFGPGTRLTVL.

This clone was found once. The rearrangement links TRBV4-3 to TRBJ1-2; the D is unclear. The germline V gene has CDR1 LGHNA and CDR2 YSLEER. V lost 0 bases to trimming and J lost 10 bases, with 18 bases between them. CDR3 length equals 15 residues. The chain's CDR3 is CASSQDHASEMDYTF. Here the CDR3 DNA reads TGCGCCAGCAGCCAAGATCATGCCAGCGAGATGGACTACACCTTC.

The chain carries TRBV27 and TRBJ2-1; a weak D match, TRBD2 (6 bases). Germline V gives CDR1 MNHEY, CDR2 SMNVEV (reference sequence). This CDR3 is built from 14 residues. V was trimmed by 6 bases and J by 6 bases, leaving 15 bases between them. The CDR3: CASRKTSFSNEQFF. The CDR3 DNA is TGTGCCAGCAGAAAGACTAGTTTCTCCAATGAGCAGTTCTTC.

The genes are TRBV5-1 and TRBJ2-3, with 8 nucleotides matching TRBD2. V shed 4 bases, J shed 3 bases, and the junction held 4 bases outside the gene matches. Germline-derived CDR1 and CDR2 are SGHRS and YFSETQ. This CDR3 has 14 amino acids. The CDR3 loop reads CASSLSGTTDTQYF. The CDR3 DNA reads TGCGCCAGCAGCCTTAGCGGGACAACAGATACGCAGTATTTT. Complete variable domain (other parts from reference TRBV5-1 and TRBJ2-3): KAGVTQTPRYLIKTRGQQVTLSCSPISGHRSVSWYQQTPGQGLQFLFEYFSETQRNKGNFPGRFSGRQFSNSRSEMNVSTLELGDSALYLCASSLSGTTDTQYFGPGTRLTVL.

This chain joins TRBV30 and TRBJ1-1, with 7 bases lining up with TRBD1. The CDR3 length is 16 residues. Trimming removed 0 bases from V and 0 bases from J; junction bases left unmatched: 7. Germline CDR1 GTSNPN, CDR2 SVGIG (reference sequence). CDR3 in amino acids: CAWSVRTGVMNTEAFF. In DNA form, the CDR3 reads TGTGCCTGGAGTGTCAGGACAGGCGTGATGAACACTGAAGCTTTCTTT. Looking up the rest from reference TRBV30 and TRBJ1-1 gives the full variable domain: SQTIHQWPATLVQPVGSPLSLECTVEGTSNPNLYWYRQAAGRGLQLLFYSVGIGQISSEVPQNLSASRPQDRQFILSSKKLLLSDSGFYLCAWSVRTGVMNTEAFFGQGTRLTVV.

V usage is TRBV18 and J usage is TRBJ2-5; 8 bases map to TRBD1. V dropped 4 bases and J dropped 3; count of bases not matched to a gene: 7. CDR1 and CDR2 (germline): KGHSH, LQKENI. The CDR3 consists of 15 residues. The CDR3 DNA sequence: TGTGCCAGCTCACTCCGACAGGGGTTGAAAGAGACCCAGTACTTC. It translates to CASSLRQGLKETQYF.

The rearrangement links TRBV30 to TRBJ2-7; tentative D call: TRBD2 (5 bases). The V gene lost 1 base and the J gene lost 2 bases, with 12 bases spanning the gap. The CDR3 spans 14 residues. The germline CDR1 and CDR2 sequences are GTSNPN and SVGIG (reference sequence). CDR3 residues: CAWSGSGGAYEQYF. CDR3 sequence (DNA): TGTGCCTGGAGTGGGTCAGGAGGTGCCTACGAGCAGTACTTC.

For this clone: An end of the junction does not agree with germline; a read error may underlie this. V usage is TRBV5-1 and J usage is TRBJ2-7, with TRBD2 matching over 13 bases. Per the germline V gene, CDR1 is SGHRS and CDR2 is YFSETQ. The CDR3 extends over 16 amino acids. The CDR3 DNA reads as TGCGCCAGCAGTTTGGGCGGACTAGCGGGAGTCAGGGAGCAGTACTTC. It translates to CASSLGGLAGVREQYF. Full variable domain (remainder filled in from reference TRBV5-1 and TRBJ2-7): KAGVTQTPRYLIKTRGQQVTLSCSPISGHRSVSWYQQTPGQGLQFLFEYFSETQRNKGNFPGRFSGRQFSNSRSEMNVSTLELGDSALYLCASSLGGLAGVREQYFGPGTRLTVT.

V is TRBV9 and J is TRBJ2-5, with TRBD1 matching over 7 bases. Germline CDR1 reads SGDLS; CDR2 reads YYNGEE. The CDR3 consists of 14 residues. After removal of 3 bases from V and 2 bases from J, the junction contained 4 bases not matched to a gene. The CDR3 here is CASSAWDRQETQYF. CDR3 nucleotide sequence: TGTGCCAGCAGCGCATGGGACAGACAAGAGACCCAGTACTTC.